This T cell receptor (beta chain) is drawn from a study of T and B cells in COVID-19 patients (dated by TCRdb to the early 2020s). About the investigation overall: Using TRB and IGH repertoire sequencing of peripheral blood, the study characterized adaptive immunity in COVID-19 patients who had active infection or had recovered. A recovered cohort comprised around 18 patients contributing about 22 samples, mostly after mild to moderate COVID-19 managed as outpatients. A median age of approximately 32 years was recorded in the recovered cohort versus 60 to 85 years in the active-infection cohort. Critical illness requiring mechanical ventilation or ECMO was present in most of the 20 patients in the active-infection cohort. In the active-infection cohort, about 90% of the 20 patients had comorbidities linked to unfavorable COVID-19 outcome. The repository of TCR and BCR sequences included over 55 time points from 37 patients, and more than 7.5 million TCR sequences were analysed. A couple of patients belonged to both the recovered and active cohorts because samples were available from active disease and after recovery. For the repertoire analyses, the comparison was an age-matched reference group of approximately 39 healthy donors who were negative for COVID-19 antibodies. As many as 9 follow-up blood samples were collected from each patient, and in some individuals these samples spanned different disease stages.

This clonotype came up a few times. This receptor's antigen is unknown. No quality values exist for individual bases; no much larger clone is one base distant. Findings and caveats that apply to the study as a whole: Few blood samples were available from mildly ill patients while symptoms were present or from severe cases at early time points. TRB repertoires were found to be highly clonal in active COVID-19, whereas diversity and richness at recovery were found to rise above healthy donor levels. The reported TCR clusters were stated to require prospective validation before clinical use. In patients with COVID-19, the usage of TRBV/TRBJ genes was reported to be strongly skewed. Specific T cell subsets (CD4+/Treg/CD8+) and sorted SARS-CoV-2-responsive or tetramer+ T cells had not yet been sequenced, and these experiments were ongoing. The cohort was considered too small to assess HLA contributions to COVID-19 susceptibility or severity. A total of approximately 2,000 exclusive TCR clusters, including 30 to 40 low-pGen clusters, were found in the recovered cohort.

TRB repertoires were amplified using roughly 220-550 ng of genomic DNA isolated from blood. Sequencing used an Illumina MiSeq. Multiplex PCR with BIOMED2 TRB-A/B primer pools was used to amplify TRB rearrangements. Illumina-compatible adapters and 7-nucleotide sample barcodes were added to the amplicons in two consecutive PCRs. All library PCRs used Phusion HS II polymerase. The amplicons were purified from gel with the NucleoSpin Gel and PCR Clean-up kit, measured on Qubit, and combined at around 3.6 nM. Amplicon pool quality was checked on an Agilent 2100 Bioanalyzer before Illumina next-generation sequencing. In the source study's methods: Annotation of TRB rearrangements was done in MiXCR 3.0.8 with the default MiXCR reference library. Non-productive reads and sequences with fewer than 2 reads were removed, and each unique CDR3 nucleotide sequence was counted as one clone. Clonality, diversity, richness and V-J gene usage were computed in R 3.5.1. GLIPH2 was used for TCR clustering by CDR3 similarity, and generation probabilities were calculated by OLGA. GLIPH2 clusters were kept only if they contained at least four unique TCR clonotypes found in at least three individuals. Using fastp at Q25 and MiXCR, TCRdb reprocessed the public reads and kept productive beta chains. Here each entry gathers all rows of one CDR3 protein and keeps the most common genes and DNA. TCRdb assigned the V and J calls; the authors' analysis was not used. The sample data list about 3,300 distinct CDR3 sequences, and around 20% of these were observed just once. The biggest ten clones account for around a fifth of the sample.

Material: blood. This TCR was recovered from a human donor with active COVID-19.

The DNA reads TGTGCCAGCAGCTTAGAAGGTGAAGCTTTCTTT. It specifies CASSLEGEAFF. This receptor chain uses TRBV11-2 and TRBJ1-1; the D segment cannot be called with confidence. From the cysteine up to the phenylalanine, the CDR3 has a length of 11 residues. CDR3 DNA is the only sequence kept; it has 33 bases, read in frame from the first base. The junction carries 3 bases between V and J, which are trimmed by 0 bases and 7 bases respectively. The germline V gene yields SGHAT for CDR1 and FQNNGV for CDR2.